The 9 T cell receptor beta chains presented below share a single source sample, sequenced in a study of shared clonotypes between healthy human individuals. Here immunoSEQ multiplex PCR was the method, and the copy in TCRdb shows in-frame clones only, minus some. The sample carries approximately 1.5 million clones, nearly 99% recorded once. The sequenced sample was naive CD4+ T cells sorted from blood. The subset: CD45RA+ positively selected. These receptors were collected from a young man in good health.

This clone was counted once. The chain carries TRBV6-1 and TRBJ1-5, with TRBD1 as a possible D gene (5 bases). Germline CDR1 is MNHNS and CDR2 is SASEGT. The V gene lost 6 bases and the J gene lost 4 bases, with 10 bases spanning the gap. CDR3 length: 13 amino acids. CDR3 in amino acids: CASRVTANQPQHF. The CDR3 coding sequence is TGTGCCAGCAGGGTGACAGCAAATCAGCCCCAGCATTTT.

The J gene is TRBJ1-1, the V gene TRBV6-6; 9 positions match TRBD1. J lost 1 base, V lost 7 bases, and 10 bases had no gene match. The CDR3 contains 16 residues. The germline V gene has CDR1 MNHNY and CDR2 SVGAGI (reference sequence). CDR3 in amino acids: CASTQNRGQGNTEAFF. The CDR3 nucleotides are TGTGCCAGCACCCAAAACAGGGGGCAAGGGAACACTGAAGCTTTCTTT.

The chain joins TRBV9 to TRBJ2-5; D unclear. V shed 0 bases and J shed 1 base, with 10 bases lying between them. The CDR3 has 15 amino acids. Germline-derived CDR1 and CDR2 are SGDLS and YYNGEE. CDR3 residues: CASSVARRPQETQYF. CDR3 in DNA: TGTGCCAGCAGCGTAGCTCGACGGCCCCAAGAGACCCAGTACTTC.

This clone appeared a few times. The chain carries TRBV19 and TRBJ2-7, with 7 bases aligning to TRBD1. CDR1 is LNHDA and CDR2 is SQIVND in the germline V gene (reference sequence). The V gene end was trimmed by 3 bases and the J gene end by 3 bases; junction bases not matched to a gene: 2. CDR3 length: 13 amino acids. The chain's CDR3 is CASSMTGSYEQYF. The CDR3 DNA follows: TGTGCCAGTAGTATGACAGGGAGCTACGAGCAGTACTTC.

This rearrangement joins TRBV27 to TRBJ2-7, with 11 bases that match TRBD1. CDR1 is MNHEY, CDR2 SMNVEV, per germline (reference sequence). This CDR3 is built from 14 residues. J was trimmed by 10 bases and V by 6 bases; bases with no gene match: 11. In DNA, the CDR3 is TGTGCCAGCAGATGGACAGGGGGCGAGGTAGTTCAGTACTTC. Its protein product is CASRWTGGEVVQYF.

V usage is TRBV5-4 and J usage is TRBJ2-2, with TRBD2 identical over 10 bases. This CDR3 has 16 amino acids. The J segment lost 5 bases and the V segment lost 3 bases, leaving 7 bases of the junction unmatched. CDR1 SGHNT and CDR2 YYREEE come from the germline V gene (reference sequence). CDR3 coding DNA: TGTGCCAGCAGCTACTCCAGCGGGAGGGGGACCGGGGAGCTGTTTTTT. Translating gives CASSYSSGRGTGELFF.

The chain carries TRBV28 and TRBJ1-2; a weak D match, TRBD1 (5 bases). There are 12 residues in the CDR3. With 6 bases removed from V and 5 bases from J, the gap between germline ends came to 10 bases. CDR1 is MDHEN and CDR2 is SYDVKM in the germline V gene. The CDR3: CASSQDIYGYTF. CDR3 nucleotides: TGTGCCAGCAGCCAGGACATTTATGGCTACACCTTC.

The chain employs TRBV7-2 and TRBJ2-1, with TRBD2 as a possible D gene (5 bases). The germline V gene encodes CDR1 SGHTA and CDR2 FQGNSA. CDR3 length: 15 amino acids. V shed 5 bases and J shed 6 bases, with 17 bases lying between them. The CDR3 DNA reads TGTGCCAGCAGCCCGGGATGGGTCGGGGTCAATGAGCAGTTCTTC. It codes for CASSPGWVGVNEQFF.

Remarks on this clone: Other DNA variants within this sample encode the same CDR3. This chain links TRBV10-3 with TRBJ2-5; tentatively, D is TRBD2 (5 bases). CDR3 length: 13 residues. Germline CDR1 and CDR2: ENHRY and SYGVKD. V shed 6 bases and J shed 0 bases, with 8 bases lying between them. CDR3 sequence (DNA): TGTGCCATCAGCCCGGGAAACCAAGAGACCCAGTACTTC. Its translation is CAISPGNQETQYF.